The T cell receptor beta chain described here comes from a study of blood T cells in healthy people across ages. This CDR3 comprises 17 residues. The germline gives CDR1 SGHTA, CDR2 FQGNSA. V lost 4 bases and J lost 4; bases outside the gene matches: 10. A second PCR of roughly 7 to 11 cycles used a sample-barcoded 5' primer and a J-beta primer mix. TCRdb re-called the 5' RACE reads with MiXCR, one entry per CDR3 protein. The sample contains 650,000 to 1,000,000 distinct CDR3 sequences, about 47% of which appear only once. Sequencing was performed on blood. The gene calls are TRBV7-2 and TRBJ2-7; TRBD2 agrees at 13 bases. The clonotype comes from an elderly man in good health. The CDR3 is CASSSTGTSGVGYEQYF. As DNA, the CDR3 is TGTGCCAGCAGCTCTACCGGGACTAGCGGGGTGGGATACGAGCAGTACTTC.